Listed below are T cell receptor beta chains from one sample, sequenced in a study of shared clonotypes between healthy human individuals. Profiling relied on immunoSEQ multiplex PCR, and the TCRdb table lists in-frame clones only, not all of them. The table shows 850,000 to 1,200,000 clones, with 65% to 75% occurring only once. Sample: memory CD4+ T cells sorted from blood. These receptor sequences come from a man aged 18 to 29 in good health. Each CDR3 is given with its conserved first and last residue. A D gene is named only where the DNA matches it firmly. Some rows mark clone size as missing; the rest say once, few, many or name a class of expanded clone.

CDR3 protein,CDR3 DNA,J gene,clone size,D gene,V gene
CASSQLGTGLNEQFF,TGCGCCAGCAGCCAACTAGGGACAGGGCTAAATGAGCAGTTCTTC,TRBJ2-1,-,TRBD1,TRBV4-1
CASSGLSNTEAFF,TGTGCCAGCAGCGGATTATCGAACACTGAAGCTTTCTTT,TRBJ1-1,-,-,TRBV9
CATSSGRLELAKNIQYF,TGTGCCACCAGCAGCGGGAGGCTAGAACTAGCCAAAAACATTCAGTACTTC,TRBJ2-4,-,TRBD2,TRBV15
CASSSRNIQYF,TGTGCCAGCAGTTCCCGTAACATTCAGTACTTC,TRBJ2-4,-,-,TRBV27
CASSSRTGGFGYTF,TGTGCCAGCAGCTCCCGGACAGGGGGCTTTGGCTACACCTTC,TRBJ1-2,-,TRBD1,TRBV7-2
CASSLQGTDTQYF,TGTGCCAGCAGCCTTCAGGGAACAGATACGCAGTATTTT,TRBJ2-3,few,-,TRBV14
CASAQTLAFF,TGTGCCAGCGCCCAAACCCTAGCTTTCTTT,TRBJ1-1,few,-,TRBV6-6
CASSYSIVKAEGYTF,TGTGCCAGCAGTTACTCGATTGTGAAGGCCGAGGGCTACACCTTC,TRBJ1-2,once,-,TRBV6-5
CSASRDTDTF,TGCAGTGCTAGCCGGGACACGGACACCTTC,TRBJ1-2,-,-,TRBV20-1
CASSYRPGDTEAFF,TGTGCCAGCAGTTACCGACCAGGGGACACTGAAGCTTTCTTT,TRBJ1-1,-,-,TRBV10-3
CASSYAQGVTEAFF,TGTGCCAGCAGTTACGCACAGGGGGTCACTGAAGCTTTCTTT,TRBJ1-1,-,TRBD1,TRBV6-6
CASSLVSSFSRGFRDEQFF,TGTGCCAGCAGCTTAGTGTCGTCCTTTTCTCGGGGCTTCAGAGATGAGCAGTTCTTC,TRBJ2-1,-,-,TRBV7-8
CSAVTGMEQYF,TGCAGTGCTGTGACAGGCATGGAGCAGTACTTC,TRBJ2-7,-,-,TRBV20-1
CASSFMVGVEQYF,TGCGCCAGCAGCTTCATGGTAGGAGTGGAGCAGTACTTC,TRBJ2-7,-,-,TRBV5-1
CASSYQGGPEKLFF,TGTGCCAGCAGCTACCAGGGGGGGCCAGAAAAACTGTTTTTT,TRBJ1-4,-,TRBD1,TRBV7-2
CASSLAAGGNYGYTF,TGCGCCAGCAGCTTGGCGGCAGGGGGGAACTATGGCTACACCTTC,TRBJ1-2,-,TRBD1,TRBV5-1
CASSRAGTSEKLFF,TGTGCCAGCAGCCGTGCCGGGACATCTGAAAAACTGTTTTTT,TRBJ1-4,-,-,TRBV6-6
CASSSPWTSGTDTQYF,TGTGCCAGCAGTTCCCCCTGGACTAGTGGCACAGATACGCAGTATTTT,TRBJ2-3,once,TRBD2,TRBV27
CASSLGGRENIQYF,TGCGCCAGCAGCTTGGGAGGGAGGGAAAACATTCAGTACTTC,TRBJ2-4,-,TRBD2,TRBV5-1
CASSLKAEPAVETQYF,TGTGCCAGCAGCTTAAAAGCGGAACCTGCAGTGGAGACCCAGTACTTC,TRBJ2-5,-,-,TRBV11-2
CASSGESTDTQYF,TGTGCCAGCAGTGGTGAGAGCACAGATACGCAGTATTTT,TRBJ2-3,-,-,TRBV2
CSVPGLADTSEQYF,TGCAGCGTGCCGGGACTAGCCGACACCTCCGAGCAGTACTTC,TRBJ2-7,-,TRBD2,TRBV29-1
CASSYGRGGEKLFF,TGTGCCAGCAGCTATGGGAGGGGCGGTGAAAAACTGTTTTTT,TRBJ1-4,-,-,TRBV11-2
CASSELGALGASGELFF,TGTGCCAGCAGTGAATTAGGGGCTCTCGGCGCCTCCGGGGAGCTGTTTTTT,TRBJ2-2,-,-,TRBV2
CASSIGGSNQPQHF,TGTGCCAGTAGTATAGGAGGCAGCAATCAGCCCCAGCATTTT,TRBJ1-5,-,-,TRBV19
CASSLSPGGVNTEAFF,TGTGCCAGCAGCTTATCCCCAGGGGGCGTGAACACTGAAGCTTTCTTT,TRBJ1-1,-,TRBD1,TRBV7-8
CASSNTGGSETQYF,TGTGCCAGCAGCAACACCGGCGGTTCGGAGACCCAGTACTTC,TRBJ2-5,few,-,TRBV27
CASRSTRGQFF,TGTGCCAGTAGGTCGACTCGGGGGCAGTTCTTC,TRBJ2-1,-,-,TRBV19